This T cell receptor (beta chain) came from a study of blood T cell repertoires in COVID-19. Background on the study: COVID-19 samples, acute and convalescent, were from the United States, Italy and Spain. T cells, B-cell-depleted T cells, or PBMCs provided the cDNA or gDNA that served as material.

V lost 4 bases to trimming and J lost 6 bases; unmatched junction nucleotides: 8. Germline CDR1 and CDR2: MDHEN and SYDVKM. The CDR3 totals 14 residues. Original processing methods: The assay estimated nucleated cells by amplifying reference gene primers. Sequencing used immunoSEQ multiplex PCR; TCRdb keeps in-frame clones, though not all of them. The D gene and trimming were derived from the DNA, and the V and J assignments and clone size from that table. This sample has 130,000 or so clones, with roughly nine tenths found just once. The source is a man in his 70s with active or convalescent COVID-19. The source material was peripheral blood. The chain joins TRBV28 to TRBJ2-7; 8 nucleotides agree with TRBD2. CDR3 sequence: CASSSGTRNGEQYF. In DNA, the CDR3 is TGTGCCAGCAGTTCCGGGACTAGGAACGGCGAGCAGTACTTC.